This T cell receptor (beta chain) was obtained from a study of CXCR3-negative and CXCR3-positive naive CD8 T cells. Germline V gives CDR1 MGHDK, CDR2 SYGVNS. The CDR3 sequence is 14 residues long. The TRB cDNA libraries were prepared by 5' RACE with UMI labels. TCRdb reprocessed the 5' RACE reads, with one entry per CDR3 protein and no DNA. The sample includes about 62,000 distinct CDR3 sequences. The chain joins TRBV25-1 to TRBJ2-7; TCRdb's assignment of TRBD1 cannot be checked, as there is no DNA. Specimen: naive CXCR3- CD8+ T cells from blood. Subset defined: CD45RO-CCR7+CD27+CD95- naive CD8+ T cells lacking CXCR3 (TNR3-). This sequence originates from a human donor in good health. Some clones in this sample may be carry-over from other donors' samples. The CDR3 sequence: CASSNLRGVSEQYF.